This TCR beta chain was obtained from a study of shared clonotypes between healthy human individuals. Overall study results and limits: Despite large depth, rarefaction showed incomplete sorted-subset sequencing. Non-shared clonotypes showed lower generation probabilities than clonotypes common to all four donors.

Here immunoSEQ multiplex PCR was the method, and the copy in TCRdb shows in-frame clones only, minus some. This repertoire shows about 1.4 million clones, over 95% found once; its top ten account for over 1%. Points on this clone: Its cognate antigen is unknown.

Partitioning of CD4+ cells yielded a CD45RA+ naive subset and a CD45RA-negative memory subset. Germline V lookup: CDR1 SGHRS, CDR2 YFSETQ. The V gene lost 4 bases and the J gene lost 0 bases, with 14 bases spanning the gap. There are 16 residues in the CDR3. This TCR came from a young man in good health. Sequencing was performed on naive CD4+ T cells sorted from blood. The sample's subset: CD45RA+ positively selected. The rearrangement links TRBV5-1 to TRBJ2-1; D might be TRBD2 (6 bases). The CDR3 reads CASSPGLSSSYNEQFF. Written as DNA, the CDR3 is TGCGCCAGCAGCCCGGGACTCTCCTCCTCCTACAATGAGCAGTTCTTC.